The clone carrying this T cell receptor (beta chain) has at least ten counts. Its target is unknown. The V end lost 4 bases, the J end lost 6 bases, and 6 bases lay between the germline ends. This CDR3 is built from 12 residues. The sample originates from a study of read filtering for tumor transcriptome and immune sequencing. Whole-study results and caveats: Sorted CD138-negative bone marrow cells were not purified T cells.

The library was built from about 0.4 ug RNA with molecular barcoded adaptors for alpha/delta and beta/gamma chains. Using its own MiXCR run on the reads, TCRdb lists one record per CDR3 protein. The profile covers some 50,000 distinct CDR3 sequences, with around 21% appearing a single time and 30% to 45% taken by the ten largest. Sequenced material: a population of CD138-negative cells sorted from bone marrow. The V call is TRBV12-3 or TRBV12-4, the J call TRBJ2-2, with D possibly matching TRBD2 (6 bases). This TCR was recovered from a donor at least 40 years old with multiple myeloma. The CDR3 region has the DNA TGTGCCAGCAGTTCGGGGGCCGGGGAGCTGTTTTTT. Translated, it gives CASSSGAGELFF.